This passage covers 25 T cell receptor beta chains from one sample sequenced in a study of blood T cell repertoires in COVID-19. Data came from immunoSEQ multiplex PCR; TCRdb stores just in-frame clones and leaves some out. The repertoire has roughly 88,000 clones, about nine tenths of them found once; the top ten carry 3.9%. Sequencing was performed on peripheral blood. Every receptor here comes from a woman in her forties or fifties in a cohort sampled during active COVID-19.

This clone was seen a few times. V usage is TRBV10-1 and J usage is TRBJ2-2, with D possibly being TRBD2 (6 bases). V lost 5 bases, J lost 1 base, and 11 bases lay in between. There are 15 residues in the CDR3. Germline CDR1 is WNHNN and CDR2 is SYGVQD (reference sequence). The CDR3 region is CASSRGTLNTGELFF. The CDR3 nucleotides read TGCGCCAGCAGTCGGGGGACGTTGAACACCGGGGAGCTGTTTTTT.

The chain links TRBV2 to TRBJ1-2; 9 bases align to TRBD1. The germline gives CDR1 SNHLY, CDR2 FYNNEI. The trim removed 6 bases at V and 5 bases at J, leaving 4 bases unmatched. The CDR3 extends over 13 amino acids. CDR3 sequence reads: CASRRDREYGYTF. The CDR3, as DNA: TGTGCCAGCAGACGGGACAGGGAGTATGGCTACACCTTC.

The rearrangement links TRBV4-1 to TRBJ1-1; D is unresolved. CDR3 length equals 17 residues. V was shortened by 1 base and J by 1 base, with 16 bases between the two germline ends. Per the germline V gene, CDR1 is MGHRA and CDR2 is YSYEKL. The CDR3 sequence: CASSQVSAGTRNTEAFF. The CDR3, as DNA: TGCGCCAGCAGCCAAGTTTCTGCGGGCACCCGGAACACTGAAGCTTTCTTT.

This sequence joins TRBV19 and TRBJ1-4; D perhaps matches TRBD1 (6 bases). V was clipped by 3 bases and J by 0 bases, with 8 bases between them. From germline, CDR1 is LNHDA and CDR2 SQIVND (reference sequence). The CDR3 totals 15 residues. CDR3 DNA: TGTGCCAGTAGTATCAACAGGGCAACTAATGAAAAACTGTTTTTT. Its protein is CASSINRATNEKLFF.

The chain joins TRBV28 to TRBJ1-5; 9 bases line up with TRBD1. The germline gives CDR1 MDHEN, CDR2 SYDVKM. The V and J ends lost 7 bases and 6 bases, in that order; junction bases with no gene match: 7. The CDR3 is 14 amino acids. The CDR3: CASNEQGAGQPQHF. CDR3 coding DNA: TGTGCCAGCAATGAACAGGGGGCTGGTCAGCCCCAGCATTTT.

The chain couples TRBV28 to TRBJ2-4; no firm D call. This CDR3 has 14 residues. V was shortened by 5 bases and J by 7 bases, with 15 bases between the two germline ends. CDR1 and CDR2 (germline): MDHEN, SYDVKM. CDR3 bases: TGTGCCAGCAGTCCCATCTCGAGTAACAACATTCAGTACTTC. Translating gives CASSPISSNNIQYF.

This clone was observed a few times. The V and J genes are TRBV4-1 and TRBJ2-3, with TRBD2 matching over 10 bases. Germline-derived CDR1 and CDR2 are MGHRA and YSYEKL. The CDR3 loop spans 18 amino acids. With 0 bases clipped from V and 4 bases from J, the junction kept 10 bases outside the gene matches. The CDR3 bases are TGCGCCAGCAGCCAAGAATCCCCAGCGGGGGGGTTGGCAGATACGCAGTATTTT. It encodes CASSQESPAGGLADTQYF.

This chain uses TRBV28 with TRBJ2-1; 9 bases fit TRBD1. CDR3 size: 16 residues. CDR1 and CDR2 from the germline V gene are MDHEN and SYDVKM. Trimming took 6 bases from V and 0 from J; bases not matched to a gene: 6. The CDR3 protein is CASRPGQGSSYNEQFF. The CDR3 DNA is TGTGCCAGCAGACCGGGACAGGGCAGCTCCTACAATGAGCAGTTCTTC.

The rearrangement joins TRBV18 to TRBJ2-1, with D tentatively TRBD2 (6 bases). Trimming shortened V by 0 bases and J by 6 bases, and 15 bases separated the two germline ends. CDR3 size: 16 residues. The germline V gene encodes CDR1 KGHSH and CDR2 LQKENI. The CDR3 DNA reads TGTGCCAGCTCACCACCCACTAGCCGGAGTATCAATGAGCAGTTCTTC. This gives the protein CASSPPTSRSINEQFF.

The chain couples TRBV5-4 to TRBJ1-2, with D possibly matching TRBD1 (5 bases). CDR1 is SGHNT and CDR2 is YYREEE in the germline V gene (reference sequence). The ends were cut back, 0 bases at V and 7 bases at J, with 13 bases in the middle. The CDR3 has 14 residues. The CDR3 region is CASSLAAGVGGYTF. CDR3 DNA: TGTGCCAGCAGCTTGGCCGCGGGGGTCGGTGGCTACACCTTC.

V and J are TRBV6-5 and TRBJ2-7; possible D gene TRBD2, 5 bases. The length of the CDR3 is 13 residues. Trimming stripped 2 bases from V and 3 bases from J, with 8 bases between. Germline CDR1 MNHEY, CDR2 SVGAGI. CDR3 nucleotide sequence: TGTGCCAGCAGTTACGGGAGCTACTACGAGCAGTACTTC. Protein: CASSYGSYYEQYF.

This chain connects TRBV2 to TRBJ2-2; 9 bases fit TRBD2. With 6 bases clipped from V and 3 bases from J, the junction kept 5 bases outside the gene matches. This CDR3 comprises 15 residues. Germline values: CDR1 SNHLY, CDR2 FYNNEI. In nucleotides, the CDR3 is TGTGCCAGCAGCCGTAGCGGGGGTTACACCGGGGAGCTGTTTTTT. Translated, it gives CASSRSGGYTGELFF.

The V gene is TRBV5-1, the J gene TRBJ2-6, with 7 nucleotides matching TRBD2. From germline, CDR1 is SGHRS and CDR2 YFSETQ. This CDR3 is built from 20 residues. The V and J ends lost 5 bases and 0 bases, in that order; junction bases with no gene match: 17. The CDR3 here is CASRGSLGLAEYSGANVLTF. The CDR3 DNA reads TGCGCCAGCAGAGGTTCCCTAGGGCTAGCGGAATACTCTGGGGCCAACGTCCTGACTTTC.

This sequence joins TRBV3-1 (or the pseudogene TRBV3-2) and TRBJ2-1; a weak D match, TRBD2 (6 bases). The CDR3 is 15 amino acids. The germline V and J ends were trimmed by 1 base and 3 bases, with 10 bases remaining between them. Germline V gene lookup returns CDR1 LGHDT and CDR2 YNNKEL (reference sequence). CDR3 region: CASSQATGGYNEQFF. CDR3 DNA sequence: TGTGCCAGCAGCCAAGCCACCGGGGGCTACAATGAGCAGTTCTTC.

This clone was observed a handful of times. At the DNA level, this CDR3 is encoded by other sequences in the same sample as well. The chain recombines TRBV3-1 (or the pseudogene TRBV3-2) with TRBJ2-7; tentative D call: TRBD1 (5 bases). V dropped 1 base and J dropped 2 bases, with 9 bases sitting between them. The germline CDR1 and CDR2 sequences are LGHDT and YNNKEL (reference sequence). The CDR3 is made up of 14 amino acids. The CDR3 DNA sequence: TGTGCCAGCAGCCAAGGGCAGGGTCCCTACGAGCAGTACTTC. It yields the protein CASSQGQGPYEQYF.

The chain links TRBV28 to TRBJ1-1; D may be TRBD1 (6 bases). Trimming cost V 7 bases and J 0 bases, with 15 bases left between them. From germline, CDR1 is MDHEN and CDR2 SYDVKM. There are 15 residues in the CDR3. The CDR3 DNA sequence: TGTGCCAGCACCCTCAGGGGTCTTATGAACACTGAAGCTTTCTTT. As protein: CASTLRGLMNTEAFF.

The J gene is TRBJ2-7, the V gene TRBV9; 8 positions match TRBD2. The J segment lost 4 bases and the V segment lost 0 bases, leaving 9 bases of the junction unmatched. Germline CDR1 SGDLS, CDR2 YYNGEE. The CDR3 has 16 amino acids. The CDR3 protein is CASSVGGSGSGYEQYF. CDR3 DNA sequence: TGTGCCAGCAGCGTAGGGGGCAGCGGGAGTGGGTACGAGCAGTACTTC.

The chain links TRBV6-6 to TRBJ1-5, with 7 bases aligning to TRBD1. This CDR3 region has 13 residues. CDR1 and CDR2 (germline): MNHNY, SVGAGI (reference sequence). Trimming at V came to 10 bases and at J to 5 bases, leaving 8 bases not matched to a gene. The CDR3, as DNA: TGTGCCACACAGGGGTCCCTCCATCAGCCCCAGCATTTT. Its translation is CATQGSLHQPQHF.

The genes are TRBV20-1 and TRBJ2-1; D remains ambiguous. V lost 3 bases and J lost 6, with 9 bases in between. The CDR3 sequence is 12 residues long. The germline gives CDR1 DFQATT, CDR2 SNEGSKA (reference sequence). The CDR3 loop is CSASPFFNEQFF. CDR3 sequence (DNA): TGCAGTGCTAGTCCCTTCTTCAATGAGCAGTTCTTC.

J is TRBJ1-1 and V is TRBV29-1, with D possibly TRBD1 on 6 matching bases. Per the germline V gene, CDR1 is SQVTM and CDR2 is ANQGSEA. V was clipped by 2 bases and J by 0 bases, with 13 bases between them. The CDR3 has 15 amino acids. CDR3 DNA: TGCAGCGTTGAAAGGGGCGGGGGCTTGAACACTGAAGCTTTCTTT. The encoded protein is CSVERGGGLNTEAFF.

This clone was observed a single time. This chain's CDR3 is CASSQFTGHSNYGYTF. CDR3 sequence (DNA): TGCGCCAGCAGCCAATTCACGGGACATAGTAACTATGGCTACACCTTC. The J gene is TRBJ1-2, the V gene TRBV4-1; a weak D match, TRBD1 (6 bases). CDR1 MGHRA and CDR2 YSYEKL come from the germline V gene. The V end lost 2 bases, the J end lost 1 base, and 14 bases lay between the germline ends. The CDR3 totals 16 residues.

V and J are TRBV27 and TRBJ1-1; 7 bases align to TRBD1. Trimming took 4 bases from V and 4 from J; bases not matched to a gene: 12. Germline lookup yields CDR1 MNHEY and CDR2 SMNVEV (reference sequence). The CDR3 has 16 amino acids. The CDR3 region is CASSSDRSYRGTEAFF. DNA for the CDR3: TGTGCCAGCAGTTCGGACAGGTCCTACAGGGGCACTGAAGCTTTCTTT.

This rearrangement joins TRBV7-6 to TRBJ2-3, with D possibly matching TRBD2 (5 bases). The length of the CDR3 is 16 residues. The V end was cut by 5 bases, the J end by 2 bases, with 17 bases between. Germline CDR1 reads SGHVS; CDR2 reads FNYEAQ. The chain's CDR3 is CASSQGGGSYTDTQYF. For the CDR3, the DNA is TGTGCCAGCAGCCAAGGAGGAGGAAGCTACACAGATACGCAGTATTTT.

The J gene is TRBJ2-7, the V gene TRBV3-1 (or the pseudogene TRBV3-2); D perhaps matches TRBD2 (6 bases). Germline V gene data show CDR1 as LGHDT and CDR2 as YNNKEL (reference sequence). The CDR3 extends over 17 amino acids. V was pared by 3 bases and J by 6 bases, with 24 bases between. CDR3 amino acids: CASSQGLAEWSRAEQYF. CDR3 bases: TGTGCCAGCAGCCAGGGGTTAGCGGAGTGGAGCCGGGCCGAGCAGTACTTC.

This clone was recorded only once. The chain has TRBV11-2 and TRBJ2-3; the match to TRBD2 covers 8 bases. CDR1 and CDR2 (germline): SGHAT, FQNNGV. The CDR3 is 14 amino acids. V was pared by 8 bases and J by 2 bases, with 6 bases of the junction left unmatched. The CDR3 loop is CASGGGLVTDTQYF. The CDR3 DNA follows: TGTGCCAGCGGGGGGGGACTAGTCACAGATACGCAGTATTTT. The full variable domain, completed using reference TRBV11-2 and TRBJ2-3, is EAGVAQSPRYKIIEKRQSVAFWCNPISGHATLYWYQQILGQGPKLLIQFQNNGVVDDSQLPKDRFSAERLKGVDSTLKIQPAKLEDSAVYLCASGGGLVTDTQYFGPGTRLTVL.